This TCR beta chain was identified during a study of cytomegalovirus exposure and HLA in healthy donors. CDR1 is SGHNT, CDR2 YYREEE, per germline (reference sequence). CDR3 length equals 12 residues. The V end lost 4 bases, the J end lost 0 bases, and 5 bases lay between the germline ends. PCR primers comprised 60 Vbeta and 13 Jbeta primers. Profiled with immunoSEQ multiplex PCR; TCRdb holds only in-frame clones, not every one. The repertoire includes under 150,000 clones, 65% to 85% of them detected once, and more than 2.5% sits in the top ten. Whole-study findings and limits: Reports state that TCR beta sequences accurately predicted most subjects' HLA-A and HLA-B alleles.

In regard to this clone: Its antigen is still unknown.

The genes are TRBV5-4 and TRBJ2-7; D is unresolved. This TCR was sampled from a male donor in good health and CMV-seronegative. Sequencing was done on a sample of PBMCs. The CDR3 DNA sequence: TGTGCCAGCAGCGAGAGCTCCTACGAGCAGTACTTC. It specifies CASSESSYEQYF.